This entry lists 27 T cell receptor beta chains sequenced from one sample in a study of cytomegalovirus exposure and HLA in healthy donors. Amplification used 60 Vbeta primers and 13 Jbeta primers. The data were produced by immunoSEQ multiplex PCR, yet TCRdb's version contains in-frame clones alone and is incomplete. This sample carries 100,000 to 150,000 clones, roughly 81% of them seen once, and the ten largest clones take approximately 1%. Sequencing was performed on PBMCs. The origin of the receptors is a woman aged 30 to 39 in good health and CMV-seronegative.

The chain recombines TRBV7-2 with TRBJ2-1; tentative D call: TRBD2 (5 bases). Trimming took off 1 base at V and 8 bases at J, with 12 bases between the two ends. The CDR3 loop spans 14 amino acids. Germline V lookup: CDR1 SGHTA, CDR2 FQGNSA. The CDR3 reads CASSLGGSRDEQFF. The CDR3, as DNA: TGTGCCAGCAGCTTAGGAGGGAGTAGGGATGAGCAGTTCTTC. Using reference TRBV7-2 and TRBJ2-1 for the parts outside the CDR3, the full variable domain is GAGVSQSPSNKVTEKGKDVELRCDPISGHTALYWYRQSLGQGLEFLIYFQGNSAPDKSGLPSDRFSAERTGGSVSTLTIQRTQQEDSAVYLCASSLGGSRDEQFFGPGTRLTVL.

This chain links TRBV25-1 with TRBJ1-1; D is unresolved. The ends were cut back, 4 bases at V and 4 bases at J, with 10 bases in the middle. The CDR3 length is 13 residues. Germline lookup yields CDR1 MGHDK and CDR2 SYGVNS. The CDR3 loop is CASSGWERTEAFF. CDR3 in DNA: TGTGCCAGCAGTGGGTGGGAGCGCACTGAAGCTTTCTTT.

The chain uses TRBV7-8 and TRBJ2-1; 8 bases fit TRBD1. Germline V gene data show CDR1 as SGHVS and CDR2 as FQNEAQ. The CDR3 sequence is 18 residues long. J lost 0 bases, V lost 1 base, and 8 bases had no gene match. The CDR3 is CASSLDTVGQDSYNEQFF. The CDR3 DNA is TGTGCCAGCAGCTTAGACACAGTGGGACAGGACTCCTACAATGAGCAGTTCTTC.

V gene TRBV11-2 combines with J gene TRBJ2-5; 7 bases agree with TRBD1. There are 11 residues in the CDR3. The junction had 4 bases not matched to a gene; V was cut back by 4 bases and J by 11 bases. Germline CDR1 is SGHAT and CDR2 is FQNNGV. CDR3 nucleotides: TGTGCCAGCAGCTCCGGGACAGAGCAGTACTTC. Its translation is CASSSGTEQYF.

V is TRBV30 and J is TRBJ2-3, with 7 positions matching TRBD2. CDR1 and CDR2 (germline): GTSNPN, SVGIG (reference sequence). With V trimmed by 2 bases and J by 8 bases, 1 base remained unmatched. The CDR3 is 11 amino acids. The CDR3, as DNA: TGTGCCTGGAGTTCGGGGGGTACGCAGTATTTT. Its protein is CAWSSGGTQYF.

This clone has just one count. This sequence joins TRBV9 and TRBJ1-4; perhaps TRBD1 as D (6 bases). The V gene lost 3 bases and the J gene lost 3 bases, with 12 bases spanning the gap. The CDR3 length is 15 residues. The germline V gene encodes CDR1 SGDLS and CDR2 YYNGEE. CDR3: CASSAQGRANEKLFF. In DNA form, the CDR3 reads TGTGCCAGCAGCGCCCAGGGGAGGGCTAATGAAAAACTGTTTTTT.

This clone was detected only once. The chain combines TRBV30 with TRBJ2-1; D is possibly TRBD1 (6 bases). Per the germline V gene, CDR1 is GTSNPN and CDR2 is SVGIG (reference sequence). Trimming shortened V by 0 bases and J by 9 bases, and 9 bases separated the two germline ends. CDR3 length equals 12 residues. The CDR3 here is CAWSVQGVEQFF. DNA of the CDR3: TGTGCCTGGAGTGTACAGGGAGTTGAGCAGTTCTTC.

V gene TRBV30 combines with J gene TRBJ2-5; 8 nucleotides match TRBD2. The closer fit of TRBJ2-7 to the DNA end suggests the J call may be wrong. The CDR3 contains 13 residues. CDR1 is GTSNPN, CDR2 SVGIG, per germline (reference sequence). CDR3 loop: CAWSVNSGTEQYF. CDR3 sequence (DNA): TGTGCCTGGAGTGTAAATAGCGGGACCGAGCAGTACTTC.

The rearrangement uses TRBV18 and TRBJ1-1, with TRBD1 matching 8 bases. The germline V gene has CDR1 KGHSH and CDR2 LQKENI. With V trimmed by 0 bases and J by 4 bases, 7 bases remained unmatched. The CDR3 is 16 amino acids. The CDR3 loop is CASSPPSGGPSTEAFF. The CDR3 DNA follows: TGTGCCAGCTCACCACCATCAGGGGGCCCGAGCACTGAAGCTTTCTTT.

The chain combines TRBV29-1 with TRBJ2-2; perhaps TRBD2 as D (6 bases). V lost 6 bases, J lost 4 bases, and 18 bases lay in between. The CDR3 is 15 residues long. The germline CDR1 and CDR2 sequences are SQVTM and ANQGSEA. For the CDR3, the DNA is TGCAGCGTCCAACTAGCTGGGGACTTCACCGGGGAGCTGTTTTTT. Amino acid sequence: CSVQLAGDFTGELFF.

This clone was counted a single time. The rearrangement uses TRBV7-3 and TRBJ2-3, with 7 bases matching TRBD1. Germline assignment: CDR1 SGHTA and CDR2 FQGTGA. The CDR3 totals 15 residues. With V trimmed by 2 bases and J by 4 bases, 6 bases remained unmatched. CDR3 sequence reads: CASSLDTGVPDTQYF. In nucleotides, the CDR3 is TGTGCCAGCAGCTTAGATACAGGGGTTCCAGATACGCAGTATTTT.

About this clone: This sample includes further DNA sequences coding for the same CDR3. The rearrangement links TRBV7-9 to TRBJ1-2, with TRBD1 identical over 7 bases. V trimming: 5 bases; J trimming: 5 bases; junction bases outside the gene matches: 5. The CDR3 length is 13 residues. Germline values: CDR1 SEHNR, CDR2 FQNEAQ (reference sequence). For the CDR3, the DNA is TGTGCCAGCAGCGAACAGGGGCGGTATGGCTACACCTTC. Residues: CASSEQGRYGYTF.

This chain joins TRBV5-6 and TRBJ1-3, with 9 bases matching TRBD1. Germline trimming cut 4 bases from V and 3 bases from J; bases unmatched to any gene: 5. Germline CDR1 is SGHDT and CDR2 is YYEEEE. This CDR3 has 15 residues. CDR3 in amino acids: CASSRDRAYGNTIYF. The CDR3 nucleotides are TGTGCCAGCAGCCGGGACAGGGCGTATGGAAACACCATATATTTT. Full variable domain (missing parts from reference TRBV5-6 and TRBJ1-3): DAGVTQSPTHLIKTRGQQVTLRCSPKSGHDTVSWYQQALGQGPQFIFQYYEEEERQRGNFPDRFSGHQFPNYSSELNVNALLLGDSALYLCASSRDRAYGNTIYFGEGSWLTVV.

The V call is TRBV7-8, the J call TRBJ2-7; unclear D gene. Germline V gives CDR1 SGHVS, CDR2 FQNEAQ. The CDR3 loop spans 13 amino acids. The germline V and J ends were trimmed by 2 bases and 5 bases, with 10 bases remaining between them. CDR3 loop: CASSLQVWNEQYF. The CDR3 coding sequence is TGTGCCAGCAGCTTACAGGTCTGGAACGAGCAGTACTTC.

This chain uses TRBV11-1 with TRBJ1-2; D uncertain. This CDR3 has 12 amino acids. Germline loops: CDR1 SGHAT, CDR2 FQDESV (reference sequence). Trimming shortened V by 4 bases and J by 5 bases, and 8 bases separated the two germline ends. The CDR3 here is CASSSGWYGYTF. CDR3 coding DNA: TGTGCCAGCAGCTCGGGGTGGTATGGCTACACCTTC.

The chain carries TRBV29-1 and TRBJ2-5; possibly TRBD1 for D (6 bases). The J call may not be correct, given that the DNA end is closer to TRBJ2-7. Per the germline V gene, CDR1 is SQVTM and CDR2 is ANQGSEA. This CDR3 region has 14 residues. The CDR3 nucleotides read TGCAGCGTTGGCCCCAGGGGCGCTTCCAACGAGCAGTACTTC. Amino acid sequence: CSVGPRGASNEQYF.

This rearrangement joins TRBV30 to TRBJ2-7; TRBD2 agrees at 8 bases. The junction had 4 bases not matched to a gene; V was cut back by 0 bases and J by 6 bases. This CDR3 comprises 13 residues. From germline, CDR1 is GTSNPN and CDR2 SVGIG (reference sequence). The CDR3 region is CAWSVNSGTEQYF. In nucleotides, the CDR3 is TGTGCCTGGAGTGTAAATAGCGGGACCGAGCAGTACTTC.

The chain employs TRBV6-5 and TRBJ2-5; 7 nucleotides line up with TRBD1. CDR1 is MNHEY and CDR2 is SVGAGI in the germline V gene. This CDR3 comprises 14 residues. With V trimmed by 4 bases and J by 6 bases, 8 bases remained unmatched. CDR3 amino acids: CASSFSTGQKTQYF. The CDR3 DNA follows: TGTGCCAGCAGTTTCTCGACAGGGCAGAAGACCCAGTACTTC.

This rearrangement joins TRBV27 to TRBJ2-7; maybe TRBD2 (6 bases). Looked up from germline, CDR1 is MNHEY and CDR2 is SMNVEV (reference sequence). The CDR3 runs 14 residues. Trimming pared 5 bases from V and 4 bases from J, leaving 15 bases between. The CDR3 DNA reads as TGTGCCAGCAGTGGTCCCGGGGGAAAATACGAGCAGTACTTC. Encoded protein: CASSGPGGKYEQYF.

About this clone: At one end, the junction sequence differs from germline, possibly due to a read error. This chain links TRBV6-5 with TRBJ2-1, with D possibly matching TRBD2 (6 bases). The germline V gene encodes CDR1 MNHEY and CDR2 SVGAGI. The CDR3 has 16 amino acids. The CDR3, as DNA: TGTGCCAGCAGTTCCGGGACTCCAAGCTCCTACAATGAGCGGTTCTTC. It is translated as CASSSGTPSSYNERFF.

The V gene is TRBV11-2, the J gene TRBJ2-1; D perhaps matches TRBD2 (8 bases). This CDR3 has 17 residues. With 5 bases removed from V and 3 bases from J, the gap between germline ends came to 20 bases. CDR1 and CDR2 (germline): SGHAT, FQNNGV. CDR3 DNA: TGTGCCAGCAGCCGAAGGACTAGCAGGGGGGTCTACAATGAGCAGTTCTTC. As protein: CASSRRTSRGVYNEQFF.

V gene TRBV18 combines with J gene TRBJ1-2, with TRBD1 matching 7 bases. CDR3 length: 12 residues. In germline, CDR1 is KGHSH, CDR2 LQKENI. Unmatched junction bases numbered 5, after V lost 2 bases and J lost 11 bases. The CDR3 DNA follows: TGTGCCAGCTCACCAATTCAGGGGGGTTACACCTTC. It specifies CASSPIQGGYTF. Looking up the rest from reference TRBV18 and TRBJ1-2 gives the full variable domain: NAGVMQNPRHLVRRRGQEARLRCSPMKGHSHVYWYRQLPEEGLKFMVYLQKENIIDESGMPKERFSAEFPKEGPSILRIQQVVRGDSAAYFCASSPIQGGYTFGSGTRLTVV.

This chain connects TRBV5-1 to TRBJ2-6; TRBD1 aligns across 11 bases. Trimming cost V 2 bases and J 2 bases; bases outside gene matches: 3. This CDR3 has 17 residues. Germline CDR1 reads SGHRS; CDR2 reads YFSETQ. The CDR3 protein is CASSLRTGGPGANVLTF. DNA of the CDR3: TGCGCCAGCAGCTTACGGACAGGGGGCCCTGGGGCCAACGTCCTGACTTTC.

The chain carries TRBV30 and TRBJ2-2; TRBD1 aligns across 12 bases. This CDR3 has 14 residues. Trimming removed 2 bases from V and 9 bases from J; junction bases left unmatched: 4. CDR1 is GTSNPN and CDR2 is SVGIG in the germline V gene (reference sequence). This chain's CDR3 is CAWSTGTGGRELFF. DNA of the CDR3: TGTGCCTGGAGTACCGGGACAGGGGGCCGGGAGCTGTTTTTT.

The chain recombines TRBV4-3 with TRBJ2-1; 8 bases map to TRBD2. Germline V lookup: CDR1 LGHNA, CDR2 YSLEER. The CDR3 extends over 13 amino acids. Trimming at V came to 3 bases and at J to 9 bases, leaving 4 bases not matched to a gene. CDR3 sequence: CASSHGLASEQFF. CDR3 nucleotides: TGCGCCAGCAGCCATGGACTAGCCTCTGAGCAGTTCTTC.

The CDR3, as DNA: TGTGCCAGCAGCCCCGCGGCCTACGAGCAGTACTTC. This codes for CASSPAAYEQYF. This chain links TRBV7-2 with TRBJ2-7, with unresolved D. The V gene's germline CDR1 is SGHTA and CDR2 FQGNSA. This CDR3 is built from 12 residues. The ends were cut back, 5 bases at V and 2 bases at J, with 7 bases in the middle.

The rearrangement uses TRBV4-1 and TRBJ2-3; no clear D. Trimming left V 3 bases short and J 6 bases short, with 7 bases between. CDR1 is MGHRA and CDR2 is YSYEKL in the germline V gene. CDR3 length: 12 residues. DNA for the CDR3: TGCGCCAGCAGCCACCCCCGGGATACGCAGTATTTT. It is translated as CASSHPRDTQYF.